The 25 T cell receptor beta chains listed next were all sequenced from one sample in a study of blood T cell repertoires in COVID-19. Generated by immunoSEQ multiplex PCR, the TCRdb table keeps only in-frame clones and is missing some. The repertoire consists of tens of thousands of clones, with roughly 88% occurring once and the leading ten covering around 50%. The sequencing sample was made of peripheral blood. The receptors here all came from a man aged 70-80 years with acute or convalescent COVID-19.

V is TRBV7-9 and J is TRBJ1-5; D not resolved. Germline CDR1 and CDR2: SEHNR and FQNEAQ (reference sequence). The V gene lost 5 bases and the J gene lost 3 bases, with 11 bases spanning the gap. The CDR3 spans 14 residues. CDR3: CASSRGSLNQPQHF. The CDR3 region has the DNA TGTGCCAGCAGCCGGGGATCCCTCAATCAGCCCCAGCATTTT.

The chain carries TRBV5-1 and TRBJ1-3; D is undetermined. CDR3 length: 14 amino acids. The ends were cut back, 0 bases at V and 1 base at J, with 5 bases in the middle. CDR1 and CDR2 (germline): SGHRS, YFSETQ. CDR3 DNA sequence: TGCGCCAGCAGCTTGGATCGGTCTGGAAACACCATATATTTT. Amino acids: CASSLDRSGNTIYF.

The genes are TRBV27 and TRBJ1-6, with D uncertain. CDR3 size: 16 residues. The ends were cut back, 2 bases at V and 5 bases at J, with 13 bases in the middle. Germline V gives CDR1 MNHEY, CDR2 SMNVEV (reference sequence). CDR3: CASSLSRGADNSPLHF. CDR3 DNA sequence: TGTGCCAGCAGTTTAAGTCGGGGTGCCGATAATTCACCCCTCCACTTT.

The V call is TRBV9, the J call TRBJ1-6; 7 nucleotides match TRBD1. The CDR3 runs to 16 residues. Germline V gene data show CDR1 as SGDLS and CDR2 as YYNGEE. Unmatched junction bases numbered 8, after V lost 1 base and J lost 7 bases. The CDR3 DNA is TGTGCCAGCAGCGTAAAGAACAGGGGAGGAAATTCACCCCTCCACTTT. It translates to CASSVKNRGGNSPLHF.

This rearrangement joins TRBV11-3 to TRBJ1-2; TRBD1 matches at 10 bases. This CDR3 region has 14 residues. Germline V CDR1 and CDR2: SGHNT, YENEEA. V lost 5 bases, J lost 10 bases, and 10 bases stayed unmatched. CDR3 in amino acids: CASSQSGTGEDYTF. The CDR3 nucleotides are TGTGCCAGCAGCCAATCCGGGACAGGGGAGGACTACACCTTC.

The chain employs TRBV5-4 and TRBJ2-7; weak D call: TRBD1 (6 bases). The germline CDR1 and CDR2 sequences are SGHNT and YYREEE (reference sequence). The CDR3 is 15 amino acids. V was pared by 3 bases and J by 3 bases, with 16 bases between. The CDR3 DNA follows: TGTGCCAGCAGCTGGAACAGGGTATCAGACTACGAGCAGTACTTC. This encodes CASSWNRVSDYEQYF.

Ten or more counts support this clone. This sequence joins TRBV29-1 and TRBJ1-4; 10 bases match TRBD1. The germline V gene has CDR1 SQVTM and CDR2 ANQGSEA. The V and J ends lost 0 bases and 1 base, in that order; junction bases with no gene match: 11. The CDR3 totals 19 residues. The CDR3 DNA sequence: TGCAGCGTTGAAGAGACGAGACAGGGGGCGCGGGTAACTAATGAAAAACTGTTTTTT. Translation: CSVEETRQGARVTNEKLFF.

The V call is TRBV3-1 (or the pseudogene TRBV3-2), the J call TRBJ2-1, with TRBD2 identical over 16 bases. CDR1 LGHDT and CDR2 YNNKEL come from the germline V gene (reference sequence). J was trimmed by 9 bases and V by 2 bases; bases with no gene match: 7. The CDR3 sequence is 17 residues long. The CDR3 coding sequence is TGTGCCAGCAGCCAAATGGGACTAGCGGGAGGGGGGGGTGAGCAGTTCTTC. Amino acids: CASSQMGLAGGGGEQFF.

This chain connects TRBV28 to TRBJ2-1, with 8 bases matching TRBD2. V shed 6 bases and J 3 bases; nucleotides not matched to a gene: 19. The CDR3 is 19 amino acids. Germline CDR1 and CDR2: MDHEN and SYDVKM. CDR3 loop: CASSSVSQPGLGSYNEQFF. For the CDR3, the DNA is TGTGCCAGCAGCTCCGTGAGCCAACCGGGACTAGGCAGCTACAATGAGCAGTTCTTC.

The gene calls are TRBV12-3 or TRBV12-4 and TRBJ2-1; 9 nucleotides agree with TRBD2. The CDR3 extends over 13 amino acids. J gave up 9 bases and V 2 bases, and 2 bases lay outside the gene matches. CDR3 DNA sequence: TGTGCCAGCAGTTTATTACTAGCGGGTGAGCAGTTCTTC. Amino acid sequence: CASSLLLAGEQFF.

This chain joins TRBV12-3 or TRBV12-4 and TRBJ2-7, with D uncertain. Trimming removed 6 bases at V and 5 bases at J, with 8 bases between. The CDR3 runs 11 residues. This CDR3 is CASSFRNEQYF. The DNA of the CDR3 is TGTGCCAGCAGCTTCCGTAACGAGCAGTACTTC.

DNA of the CDR3: TGTGCCAGCAGCCCCCGGACAGGCACCCAGTACTTC. This sequence encodes CASSPRTGTQYF. V gene TRBV6-5 combines with J gene TRBJ2-5; 7 bases align to TRBD1. V gave up 6 bases and J gave up 8 bases; unmatched junction bases: 6. Germline assignment: CDR1 MNHEY and CDR2 SVGAGI. The CDR3 loop spans 12 amino acids.

This clone was counted a single time. Here the CDR3 DNA reads TGTGCCATCAGTGATTATGGAAACACCATATATTTT. Amino acids: CAISDYGNTIYF. The gene calls are TRBV10-3 and TRBJ1-3; no clear D gene. Germline V CDR1 and CDR2: ENHRY, SYGVKD. The CDR3 consists of 12 residues. V was pared by 3 bases and J by 3 bases, with 3 bases between.

V is TRBV11-2 and J is TRBJ2-1; D is unresolved. V dropped 8 bases and J dropped 7 bases, with 15 bases sitting between them. This CDR3 has 13 residues. CDR1 and CDR2 (germline): SGHAT, FQNNGV. CDR3: CASVLQTRNEQFF. The CDR3 DNA sequence: TGTGCCAGCGTGCTTCAAACGCGGAATGAGCAGTTCTTC.

The V and J genes are TRBV28 and TRBJ1-4; a possible D gene is TRBD1 (6 bases). Germline CDR1 is MDHEN and CDR2 is SYDVKM. The CDR3 totals 20 residues. Trimming removed 1 base at V and 8 bases at J, with 29 bases between. The CDR3 here is CASSLSPPSGDGSRGEKLFF. In DNA, the CDR3 is TGTGCCAGCAGTTTATCGCCGCCCTCCGGGGACGGTTCTAGGGGGGAAAAACTGTTTTTT.

The sample holds one count of this clone. The chain has TRBV7-9 and TRBJ2-4; maybe TRBD2 (5 bases). V lost 0 bases and J lost 7, with 10 bases in between. The CDR3 is made up of 14 amino acids. CDR1 and CDR2 from the germline V gene are SEHNR and FQNEAQ (reference sequence). The CDR3 coding sequence is TGTGCCAGCAGCTTAGCCGGGGATCAGAACATTCAGTACTTC. Encoded protein: CASSLAGDQNIQYF.

This chain links TRBV18 with TRBJ2-7; maybe TRBD1 (5 bases). Germline V gene data show CDR1 as KGHSH and CDR2 as LQKENI. The CDR3 runs 14 residues. The V end lost 4 bases, the J end lost 4 bases, and 14 bases lay between the germline ends. CDR3 protein: CASSHPDREYEQYF. In DNA, the CDR3 is TGTGCCAGCTCACATCCTGACAGAGAATACGAGCAGTACTTC.

V gene TRBV10-1 combines with J gene TRBJ2-1; TRBD2 agrees at 13 bases. The ends lost 3 bases at V and 6 bases at J; junction bases unmatched: 5. Per the germline V gene, CDR1 is WNHNN and CDR2 is SYGVQD (reference sequence). The CDR3 consists of 16 residues. In nucleotides, the CDR3 is TGCGCCAGCAGTGACCCGGGACTAGCGGGACTCAATGAGCAGTTCTTC. It specifies CASSDPGLAGLNEQFF.

In this sample, this clone turned up once. The chain combines TRBV19 with TRBJ2-5; 9 nucleotides agree with TRBD1. Losses at the gene ends were 6 bases for V and 0 bases for J; bases not matched to a gene: 5. The CDR3 is made up of 15 amino acids. The germline CDR1 and CDR2 sequences are LNHDA and SQIVND (reference sequence). The CDR3 DNA reads as TGTGCCAGTAGAAAGACAGGGGGTAACCAAGAGACCCAGTACTTC. Amino acid sequence: CASRKTGGNQETQYF.

The CDR3 nucleotides read TGTGCCAGCAGCGTGCAGGCGCCGCCGGATTCACCCCTCCACTTT. Translated: CASSVQAPPDSPLHF. The rearrangement joins TRBV7-2 to TRBJ1-6; D gene ambiguous. CDR3 length equals 15 residues. V was shortened by 5 bases and J by 8 bases, with 16 bases between the two germline ends. Looked up from germline, CDR1 is SGHTA and CDR2 is FQGNSA. Full variable domain (remainder filled in from reference TRBV7-2 and TRBJ1-6): GAGVSQSPSNKVTEKGKDVELRCDPISGHTALYWYRQSLGQGLEFLIYFQGNSAPDKSGLPSDRFSAERTGGSVSTLTIQRTQQEDSAVYLCASSVQAPPDSPLHFGNGTRLTVT.

The chain employs TRBV19 and TRBJ1-1; no firm D call. Between the trimmed V and J ends, which lost 4 bases and 0 bases, there was a span of 6 bases. Germline V gene lookup returns CDR1 LNHDA and CDR2 SQIVND (reference sequence). The CDR3 totals 13 residues. The CDR3, as DNA: TGTGCCAGTAGTACCCAGGTGAACACTGAAGCTTTCTTT. It translates to CASSTQVNTEAFF. The full variable domain, its missing parts supplied by reference TRBV19 and TRBJ1-1, is DGGITQSPKYLFRKEGQNVTLSCEQNLNHDAMYWYRQDPGQGLRLIYYSQIVNDFQKGDIAEGYSVSREKKESFPLTVTSAQKNPTAFYLCASSTQVNTEAFFGQGTRLTVV.

A word on this clone: Other DNA sequences in this specimen translate into the identical CDR3. The CDR3 is CASSLDRGNSPLHF. The CDR3 DNA sequence: TGCGCCAGCAGCTTGGACAGGGGTAATTCACCCCTCCACTTT. J is TRBJ1-6 and V is TRBV5-1; the match to TRBD1 covers 7 bases. Unmatched junction bases numbered 0, after V lost 0 bases and J lost 6 bases. The CDR3 extends over 14 amino acids. Looked up from germline, CDR1 is SGHRS and CDR2 is YFSETQ.

This chain connects TRBV12-3 or TRBV12-4 to TRBJ1-1, with D hard to call. The length of the CDR3 is 13 residues. The V end lost 5 bases, the J end lost 3 bases, and 10 bases lay between the germline ends. The chain's CDR3 is CASSIQSYTEAFF. CDR3 nucleotide sequence: TGTGCCAGCAGTATACAGTCCTACACTGAAGCTTTCTTT.

The CDR3 here is CASSWDSRGEQYF. As DNA, the CDR3 is TGTGCCAGCAGTTGGGACTCCCGGGGTGAGCAGTACTTC. The V and J genes are TRBV12-3 or TRBV12-4 and TRBJ2-7; perhaps TRBD2 as D (6 bases). V lost 4 bases, J lost 7 bases, and 14 bases lay in between. There are 13 residues in the CDR3.

The CDR3 nucleotides read TGTGCCAGCAGCTCGACAACAGGGGATTCACCCCTCCACTTT. Amino acids: CASSSTTGDSPLHF. This sequence joins TRBV9 and TRBJ1-6; 7 bases line up with TRBD1. Germline CDR1 is SGDLS and CDR2 is YYNGEE. CDR3 size: 14 residues. After removal of 4 bases from V and 8 bases from J, the junction contained 6 bases not matched to a gene.